This T cell receptor beta chain is from a study of T cell repertoires in cytomegalovirus infection. As for the study in general: From public TCR beta signatures came an indication of both CMV infection and matching HLA type.

CDR3 length: 12 amino acids. CDR1 and CDR2 (germline): DFQATT, SNEGSKA (reference sequence). V shed 1 base and J shed 2 bases, with 6 bases lying between them. A single record per CDR3 protein comes from TCRdb applying MiXCR to the reads. This sample has some 300,000 distinct CDR3 sequences; about a tenth occur once, and the top ten carry around 2.4%. The receptor's source is a human donor in good health (CMV status not recorded). Some clones in this sample may be carry-over from other donors' samples. Sample: PBMCs. The chain is built from TRBV20-1 and TRBJ2-7; D is unresolved. CDR3 sequence (DNA): TGCAGTGCTAGAGCCGATACCTACGAGCAGTACGTC. Its translation: CSARADTYEQYV.